The present T cell receptor (beta chain) was sequenced within a study of blood T cell repertoires in COVID-19. About the study: T cells, B-cell-depleted T cells, or PBMCs provided the cDNA or gDNA that served as material.

Losses at the gene ends were 6 bases for V and 3 bases for J; bases not matched to a gene: 4. The CDR3 is 13 amino acids. CDR1 is MNHEY, CDR2 SMNVEV, per germline (reference sequence). In the original analysis: Cell counts per sample came from amplifying reference gene primers. The protocol was immunoSEQ multiplex PCR, while the TCRdb copy is restricted to in-frame clones and leaves out a portion. That table supplies the V and J calls and clone size; D and trimming were determined from the DNA. Of approximately 500,000 clones detected, roughly 89% appear once; the ten largest clones hold roughly 0.84%. This clone was seen a single time. Seattle researchers signed up patients amid active infection and tracked them longitudinally.

V and J are TRBV27 and TRBJ2-7; 8 bases match TRBD2. This TCR derives from a young man with COVID-19, enrolled during active disease. The specimen sequenced was peripheral blood. The CDR3 region is CASRRGAGYEQYF. CDR3 sequence (DNA): TGTGCCAGCAGGCGGGGGGCCGGCTACGAGCAGTACTTC.